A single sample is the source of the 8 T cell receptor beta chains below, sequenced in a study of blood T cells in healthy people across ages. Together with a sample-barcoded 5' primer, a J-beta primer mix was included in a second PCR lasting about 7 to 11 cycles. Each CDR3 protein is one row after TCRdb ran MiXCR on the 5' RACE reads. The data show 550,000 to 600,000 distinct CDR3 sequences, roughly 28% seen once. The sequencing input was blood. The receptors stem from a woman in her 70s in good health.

DNA for the CDR3: TGTGCCACCAGCAGAGGAACTGCTGGAAACACCATATATTTT. Residues: CATSRGTAGNTIYF. The rearrangement links TRBV15 to TRBJ1-3; D is undetermined. The germline V gene has CDR1 LNHNV and CDR2 YYDKDF (reference sequence). The CDR3 consists of 14 residues. Trimming cost V 1 base and J 2 bases, with 6 bases left between them.

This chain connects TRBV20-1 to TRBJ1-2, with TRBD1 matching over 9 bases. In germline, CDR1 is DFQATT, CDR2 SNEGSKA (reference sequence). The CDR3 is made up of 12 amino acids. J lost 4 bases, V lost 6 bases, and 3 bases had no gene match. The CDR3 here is CSAGQGLYGYTF. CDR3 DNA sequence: TGCAGTGCCGGACAGGGGCTCTATGGCTACACCTTC.

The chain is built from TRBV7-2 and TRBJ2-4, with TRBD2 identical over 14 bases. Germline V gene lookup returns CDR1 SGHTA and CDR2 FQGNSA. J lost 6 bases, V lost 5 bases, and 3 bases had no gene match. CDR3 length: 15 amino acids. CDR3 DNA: TGTGCCAGCAGCGACGGACTAGCGGGGGGAAACATTCAGTACTTC. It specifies CASSDGLAGGNIQYF.

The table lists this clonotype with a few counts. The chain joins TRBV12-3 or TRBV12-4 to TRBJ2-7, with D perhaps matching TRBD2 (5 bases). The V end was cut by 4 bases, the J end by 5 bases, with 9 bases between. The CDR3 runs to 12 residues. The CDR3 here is CASSSEVHEQYF. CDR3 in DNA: TGTGCCAGCAGTTCGGAGGTCCACGAGCAGTACTTC.

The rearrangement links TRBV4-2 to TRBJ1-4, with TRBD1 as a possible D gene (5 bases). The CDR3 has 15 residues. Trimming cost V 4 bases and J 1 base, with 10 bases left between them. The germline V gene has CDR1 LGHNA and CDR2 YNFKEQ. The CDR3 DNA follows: TGTGCCAGCAGCCGGATGCAGGGAACTAATGAAAAACTGTTTTTT. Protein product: CASSRMQGTNEKLFF.

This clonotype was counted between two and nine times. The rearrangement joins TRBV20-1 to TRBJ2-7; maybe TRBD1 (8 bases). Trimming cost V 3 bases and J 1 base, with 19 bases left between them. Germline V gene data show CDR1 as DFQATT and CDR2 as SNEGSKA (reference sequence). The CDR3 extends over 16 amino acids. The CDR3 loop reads CSASKGSGTGSYEQYF. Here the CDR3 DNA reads TGCAGTGCTAGTAAGGGGAGCGGGACAGGTTCCTACGAGCAGTACTTC.

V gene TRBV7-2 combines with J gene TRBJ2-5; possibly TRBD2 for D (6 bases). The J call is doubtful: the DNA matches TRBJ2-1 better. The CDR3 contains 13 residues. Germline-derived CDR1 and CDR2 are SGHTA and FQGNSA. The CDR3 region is CASAGTSYNEQFF. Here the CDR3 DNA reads TGTGCCAGCGCGGGGACGAGTTACAATGAGCAGTTCTTC.

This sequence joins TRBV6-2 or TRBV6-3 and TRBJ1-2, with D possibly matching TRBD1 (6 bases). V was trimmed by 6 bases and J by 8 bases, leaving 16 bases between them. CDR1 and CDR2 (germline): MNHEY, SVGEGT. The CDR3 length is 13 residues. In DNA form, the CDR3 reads TGTGCCAGCAGCCACGGGACAATGGAAGGCTACACCTTC. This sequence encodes CASSHGTMEGYTF.